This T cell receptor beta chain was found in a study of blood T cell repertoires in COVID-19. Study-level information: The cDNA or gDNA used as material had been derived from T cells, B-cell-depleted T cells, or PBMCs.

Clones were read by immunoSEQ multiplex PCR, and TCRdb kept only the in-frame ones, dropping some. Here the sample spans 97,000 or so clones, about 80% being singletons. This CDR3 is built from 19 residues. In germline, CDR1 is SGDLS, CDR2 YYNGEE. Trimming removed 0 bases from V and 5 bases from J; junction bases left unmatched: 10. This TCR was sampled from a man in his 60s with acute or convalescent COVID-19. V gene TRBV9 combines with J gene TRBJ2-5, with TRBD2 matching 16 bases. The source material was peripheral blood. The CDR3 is CASSVGSGTSGRAPETQYF. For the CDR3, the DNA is TGTGCCAGCAGCGTAGGCTCAGGGACTAGCGGGAGGGCCCCGGAGACCCAGTACTTC.